This T cell receptor (beta chain) was observed in a study of T cells in Graves' hyperthyroidism and ophthalmopathy. RNA transcripts were the template for amplifying TCR beta CDR3 regions. The HTBI primer set drove a first-round RT-PCR of the TCR CDR3. TCRdb independently ran MiXCR on the multiplex PCR reads; one entry per CDR3 protein. The sample has around 600,000 distinct CDR3 sequences, 15% to 19% seen once. Trimming cost V 6 bases and J 4 bases; bases outside gene matches: 1. CDR1 is DFQATT, CDR2 SNEGSKA, per germline (reference sequence). The CDR3 consists of 11 residues. Sequenced input: blood. This sequence was found in a woman in her 30s with Graves' hyperthyroidism. The genes are TRBV20-1 and TRBJ2-7, with TRBD1 matching over 9 bases. The CDR3 sequence is CSADRGYEQYF. The CDR3 DNA follows: TGCAGTGCCGACAGGGGGTACGAGCAGTACTTC.